Presented here are 28 T cell receptor beta chains from one specimen sequenced in a study of OX40 agonist ivuxolimab in advanced cancers. Generated by immunoSEQ multiplex PCR, the TCRdb table keeps only in-frame clones and is missing some. The profile shows tens of thousands of clones, approximately 83% of them singletons. Sample: CD4+ or CD8+ T cells sorted from blood, taken in a trial of the OX40 agonist ivuxolimab. The receptors were sampled from an adult with an advanced solid tumor such as melanoma, head and neck, liver or kidney cancer.

J is TRBJ2-1 and V is TRBV6-1; 8 positions match TRBD2. CDR3 length equals 15 residues. Germline trimming cut 5 bases from V and 5 bases from J; bases unmatched to any gene: 8. Germline V gene lookup returns CDR1 MNHNS and CDR2 SASEGT. CDR3 in amino acids: CASSRGGGLDNEQFF. CDR3 DNA sequence: TGTGCCAGCAGTCGGGGCGGGGGGCTAGACAATGAGCAGTTCTTC.

V is TRBV2 and J is TRBJ1-2; the D is unclear. CDR1 SNHLY and CDR2 FYNNEI come from the germline V gene. This CDR3 contains 12 residues. Trimming took 3 bases from V and 1 from J, leaving 3 bases between them. The CDR3 loop reads CASSDSNYGYTF. As DNA, the CDR3 is TGTGCCAGCAGTGACAGTAACTATGGCTACACCTTC.

The V and J genes are TRBV27 and TRBJ1-2; D may be TRBD1 (5 bases). The CDR3 totals 15 residues. Germline loops: CDR1 MNHEY, CDR2 SMNVEV (reference sequence). The V end was cut by 5 bases, the J end by 4 bases, with 17 bases between. Here the CDR3 reads CASSPRDPLIYGYTF. In nucleotides, the CDR3 is TGTGCCAGCAGTCCAAGGGACCCCTTGATCTATGGCTACACCTTC.

This sequence joins TRBV28 and TRBJ1-2, with D perhaps matching TRBD1 (5 bases). Trimming left V 6 bases short and J 4 bases short, with 15 bases between. This CDR3 contains 14 residues. Germline V lookup: CDR1 MDHEN, CDR2 SYDVKM. In nucleotides, the CDR3 is TGTGCCAGCAGCCCCCTCGTGGGGCCCTATGGCTACACCTTC. It specifies CASSPLVGPYGYTF.

This chain connects TRBV7-6 to TRBJ1-3; TRBD1 is a possible D gene (5 bases). The germline V and J ends were trimmed by 2 bases and 1 base, with 12 bases remaining between them. This CDR3 is 16 amino acids long. The germline gives CDR1 SGHVS, CDR2 FNYEAQ. CDR3 nucleotides: TGTGCCAGCAGCTTATCGATCGGGGCATCTGGAAACACCATATATTTT. This translates into CASSLSIGASGNTIYF.

The chain has TRBV9 and TRBJ2-1; D is possibly TRBD1 (6 bases). This CDR3 is built from 13 residues. The V gene lost 3 bases and the J gene lost 7 bases, with 11 bases spanning the gap. Germline loops: CDR1 SGDLS, CDR2 YYNGEE. Here the CDR3 reads CASSGGGANEQFF. In DNA form, the CDR3 reads TGTGCCAGCAGCGGAGGGGGAGCAAATGAGCAGTTCTTC.

This clone was counted between two and nine times. V usage is TRBV2 and J usage is TRBJ2-1; weak D call: TRBD2 (7 bases). Germline assignment: CDR1 SNHLY and CDR2 FYNNEI. V was clipped by 5 bases and J by 11 bases, with 13 bases between them. The CDR3 loop spans 12 amino acids. CDR3: CASSYPGGQQFF. DNA for the CDR3: TGTGCCAGCAGTTACCCGGGGGGCCAGCAGTTCTTC.

The chain couples TRBV6-5 to TRBJ1-2, with 7 nucleotides matching TRBD1. Trimming took 4 bases from V and 2 from J; bases not matched to a gene: 10. The germline V gene has CDR1 MNHEY and CDR2 SVGAGI. This CDR3 comprises 16 residues. The CDR3 sequence: CASSSLLDRTNYGYTF. CDR3 nucleotides: TGTGCCAGCAGTTCTCTACTGGACAGGACCAACTATGGCTACACCTTC.

This clone was found a few times. V is TRBV4-1 and J is TRBJ2-7; D possibly corresponds to TRBD2 (6 bases). The ends were cut back, 1 base at V and 2 bases at J, with 18 bases in the middle. Germline V gives CDR1 MGHRA, CDR2 YSYEKL. The CDR3 loop spans 17 amino acids. CDR3 residues: CASSQGPPGLRPYEQYF. CDR3 DNA sequence: TGCGCCAGCAGCCAAGGCCCCCCGGGACTCCGACCCTACGAGCAGTACTTC.

The chain combines TRBV14 with TRBJ1-2, with D tentatively TRBD1 (5 bases). V was clipped by 1 base and J by 7 bases, with 16 bases between them. Germline-derived CDR1 and CDR2 are SGHDN and FVKESK. The length of the CDR3 is 15 residues. The CDR3 bases are TGTGCCAGCAGCCAAGGACTAGGACAATGGCTTGGCTACACCTTC. Translating gives CASSQGLGQWLGYTF.

The V gene is TRBV7-9, the J gene TRBJ2-1, with unresolved D. Germline V CDR1 and CDR2: SEHNR, FQNEAQ (reference sequence). CDR3 size: 13 residues. The V gene lost 10 bases and the J gene lost 0 bases, with 10 bases spanning the gap. As DNA, the CDR3 is TGTGCCACCGTCGAGAGCTCCTACAATGAGCAGTTCTTC. It specifies CATVESSYNEQFF.

This chain joins TRBV2 and TRBJ1-2; D is perhaps TRBD1 (5 bases). Trimming shortened V by 3 bases and J by 3 bases, and 8 bases separated the two germline ends. This CDR3 is built from 13 residues. Germline V gives CDR1 SNHLY, CDR2 FYNNEI. CDR3 residues: CASSDRGHYGYTF. The CDR3 nucleotides read TGTGCCAGCAGTGATAGGGGACACTATGGCTACACCTTC.

J is TRBJ2-1 and V is TRBV9; 12 bases align to TRBD1. The CDR3 totals 17 residues. CDR1 and CDR2 (germline): SGDLS, YYNGEE. V lost 0 bases and J lost 8; bases outside the gene matches: 9. The CDR3 nucleotides read TGTGCCAGCAGCGTAGGGGCCGGGACAGGGGGCGGGGATGAGCAGTTCTTC. Translation gives CASSVGAGTGGGDEQFF.

This chain joins TRBV19 and TRBJ1-1, with D possibly being TRBD1 (5 bases). The CDR3 has 17 amino acids. V lost 1 base, J lost 0 bases, and 15 bases lay in between. Germline V gene lookup returns CDR1 LNHDA and CDR2 SQIVND (reference sequence). CDR3 bases: TGTGCCAGTAGTATAGTGGGAGTAGAGGGGATGAACACTGAAGCTTTCTTT. This translates into CASSIVGVEGMNTEAFF. The variable domain in full, with the rest retrieved from reference TRBV19 and TRBJ1-1, is DGGITQSPKYLFRKEGQNVTLSCEQNLNHDAMYWYRQDPGQGLRLIYYSQIVNDFQKGDIAEGYSVSREKKESFPLTVTSAQKNPTAFYLCASSIVGVEGMNTEAFFGQGTRLTVV.

This clone was recorded a few times. The chain's CDR3 is CASSTGYGTYEQYF. The CDR3 DNA follows: TGTGCCAGTAGTACTGGATACGGAACCTACGAGCAGTACTTC. This chain joins TRBV19 and TRBJ2-7; D gene uncertain. This CDR3 region has 14 residues. Germline assignment: CDR1 LNHDA and CDR2 SQIVND (reference sequence). Trimming pared 4 bases from V and 2 bases from J, leaving 12 bases between.

The chain is built from TRBV4-1 and TRBJ1-1; D perhaps matches TRBD1 (5 bases). The CDR3 consists of 13 residues. V lost 3 bases, J lost 4 bases, and 9 bases lay in between. The V gene's germline CDR1 is MGHRA and CDR2 YSYEKL. CDR3: CASSQQGFTEAFF. The CDR3 coding sequence is TGCGCCAGCAGCCAGCAGGGTTTCACTGAAGCTTTCTTT.

CDR3 region: CASSLARTGPYGYTF. The CDR3 DNA reads TGTGCCAGCAGCTTGGCAAGGACGGGCCCCTATGGCTACACCTTC. The chain links TRBV11-2 to TRBJ1-2; D remains ambiguous. In germline, CDR1 is SGHAT, CDR2 FQNNGV. The V end was cut by 3 bases, the J end by 4 bases, with 15 bases between. This CDR3 region has 15 residues. Full variable domain (missing parts from reference TRBV11-2 and TRBJ1-2): EAGVAQSPRYKIIEKRQSVAFWCNPISGHATLYWYQQILGQGPKLLIQFQNNGVVDDSQLPKDRFSAERLKGVDSTLKIQPAKLEDSAVYLCASSLARTGPYGYTFGSGTRLTVV.

This clone was detected only a few times. The chain links TRBV29-1 to TRBJ1-1; TRBD1 agrees at 7 bases. The J segment lost 4 bases and the V segment lost 6 bases, leaving 5 bases of the junction unmatched. Looked up from germline, CDR1 is SQVTM and CDR2 is ANQGSEA. CDR3 size: 12 residues. CDR3 DNA: TGCAGCGTGAGACAGGGCGGCACTGAAGCTTTCTTT. Its protein product is CSVRQGGTEAFF.

The chain combines TRBV29-1 with TRBJ2-7; D possibly uses TRBD1 or TRBD2 (5 bases each). V lost 3 bases to trimming and J lost 4 bases, with 13 bases between them. The length of the CDR3 is 13 residues. Germline CDR1 is SQVTM and CDR2 is ANQGSEA. This CDR3 is CSVERGELYEQYF. CDR3 nucleotides: TGCAGCGTTGAGAGGGGAGAACTGTACGAGCAGTACTTC.

The CDR3 region is CASSLAAGQGFNQPQHF. As DNA, the CDR3 is TGTGCCAGCAGCTTAGCCGCAGGACAGGGTTTCAATCAGCCCCAGCATTTT. This chain connects TRBV7-6 to TRBJ1-5; 8 bases fit TRBD1. V trimming: 0 bases; J trimming: 3 bases; junction bases outside the gene matches: 7. This CDR3 contains 17 residues. The germline V gene encodes CDR1 SGHVS and CDR2 FNYEAQ. Combining the CDR3 with reference TRBV7-6 and TRBJ1-5 gives the whole variable domain GAGVSQSPRYKVTKRGQDVALRCDPISGHVSLYWYRQALGQGPEFLTYFNYEAQQDKSGLPNDRFSAERPEGSISTLTIQRTEQRDSAMYRCASSLAAGQGFNQPQHFGDGTRLSIL.

The V gene is TRBV13, the J gene TRBJ2-3; TRBD2 agrees at 8 bases. There are 15 residues in the CDR3. The ends lost 1 base at V and 2 bases at J; junction bases unmatched: 2. Germline CDR1 and CDR2: PRHDT and FYEKMQ (reference sequence). CDR3 residues: CASSLARGATDTQYF. CDR3 nucleotides: TGTGCCAGCAGCTTAGCGCGGGGGGCCACAGATACGCAGTATTTT.

The genes are TRBV19 and TRBJ2-3; no reliable D call. V shed 3 bases and J shed 4 bases, with 5 bases lying between them. The CDR3 is made up of 12 amino acids. The germline CDR1 and CDR2 sequences are LNHDA and SQIVND (reference sequence). The CDR3 DNA follows: TGTGCCAGTAGTATCTTTGCAGATACGCAGTATTTT. Protein sequence: CASSIFADTQYF.

This rearrangement joins TRBV28 to TRBJ2-7, with TRBD1 identical over 10 bases. The trim removed 5 bases at V and 6 bases at J, leaving 1 base unmatched. This CDR3 spans 12 amino acids. Germline V gives CDR1 MDHEN, CDR2 SYDVKM. The CDR3 DNA follows: TGTGCCAGCAGTCGGACAGGGGGCGAGCAGTACTTC. It specifies CASSRTGGEQYF.

The chain couples TRBV6-5 to TRBJ2-5; D gene ambiguous. The CDR3 has 11 residues. Germline V gives CDR1 MNHEY, CDR2 SVGAGI. Trimming pared 0 bases from V and 5 bases from J, leaving 1 base between. CDR3 residues: CASSYSETQYF. CDR3 nucleotide sequence: TGTGCCAGCAGTTACTCGGAGACCCAGTACTTC.

The V and J genes are TRBV11-3 and TRBJ2-2, with a tentative D call TRBD1 (6 bases). CDR3 length: 15 residues. CDR1 and CDR2 (germline): SGHNT, YENEEA. Trimming took off 6 bases at V and 8 bases at J, with 19 bases between the two ends. CDR3 nucleotide sequence: TGTGCCAGCAGTCGAGGACAGACCGTGGGGGGGGAGCTGTTTTTT. Its translation is CASSRGQTVGGELFF.

This clone was recorded once. V and J are TRBV28 and TRBJ2-6; 7 bases fit TRBD1. Trimming removed 4 bases from V and 0 bases from J; junction bases left unmatched: 9. Germline V gene lookup returns CDR1 MDHEN and CDR2 SYDVKM. CDR3 size: 18 residues. DNA of the CDR3: TGTGCCAGCAGTTCAAGGGACAGAATTCTCTCTGGGGCCAACGTCCTGACTTTC. Translating it yields CASSSRDRILSGANVLTF.

The chain links TRBV30 to TRBJ2-7; tentatively, D is TRBD1 (6 bases). Trimming took off 2 bases at V and 2 bases at J, with 10 bases between the two ends. Germline V CDR1 and CDR2: GTSNPN, SVGIG (reference sequence). This CDR3 is built from 13 residues. CDR3 sequence: CAWSRTEAYEQYF. The CDR3 nucleotides are TGTGCCTGGAGTAGGACAGAAGCCTACGAGCAGTACTTC.

V usage is TRBV19 and J usage is TRBJ2-1; D remains ambiguous. V was clipped by 7 bases and J by 5 bases, with 18 bases between them. Germline CDR1 reads LNHDA; CDR2 reads SQIVND (reference sequence). The CDR3 runs to 15 residues. The CDR3 loop is CASTTDRLGHNEQFF. The DNA of the CDR3 is TGTGCCAGTACCACCGATCGGCTTGGGCACAATGAGCAGTTCTTC.